This T cell receptor (beta chain) was captured by sequencing in a study of blood T cells in healthy people across ages. This clonotype showed up just a few times. There are 19 residues in the CDR3. The germline V gene encodes CDR1 SNHLY and CDR2 FYNNEI. Trimming took 2 bases from V and 6 from J; bases not matched to a gene: 19. Through a sample-barcoded 5' primer and a J-beta primer mix, a second PCR was run for roughly 7 to 11 cycles. Via MiXCR, TCRdb re-called the 5' RACE reads, giving one row per CDR3 protein. The sample holds 1.5 million or so distinct CDR3 sequences, around two fifths seen once. The genes are TRBV2 and TRBJ2-1; 7 positions match TRBD1. Sequenced input: blood. This clonotype originated in a woman under 30 in good health. This chain's CDR3 is CASSELGGYRGNWRNEQFF. In DNA, the CDR3 is TGTGCCAGCAGTGAACTCGGCGGGTACAGGGGTAATTGGCGCAATGAGCAGTTCTTC.